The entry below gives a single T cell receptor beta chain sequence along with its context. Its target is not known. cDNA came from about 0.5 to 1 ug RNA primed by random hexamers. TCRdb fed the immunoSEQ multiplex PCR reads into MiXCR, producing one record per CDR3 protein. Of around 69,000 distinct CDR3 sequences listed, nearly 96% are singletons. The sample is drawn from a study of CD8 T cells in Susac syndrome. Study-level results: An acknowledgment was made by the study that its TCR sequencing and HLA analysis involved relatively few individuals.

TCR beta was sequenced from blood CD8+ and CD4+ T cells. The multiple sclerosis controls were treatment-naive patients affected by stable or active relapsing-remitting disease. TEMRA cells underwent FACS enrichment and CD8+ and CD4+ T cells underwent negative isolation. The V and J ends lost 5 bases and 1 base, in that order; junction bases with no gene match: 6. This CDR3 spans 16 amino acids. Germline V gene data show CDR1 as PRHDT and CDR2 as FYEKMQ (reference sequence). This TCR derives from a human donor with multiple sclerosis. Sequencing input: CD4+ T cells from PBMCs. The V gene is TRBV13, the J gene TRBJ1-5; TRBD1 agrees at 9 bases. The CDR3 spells CASSRNRGLSNQPQHF. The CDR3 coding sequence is TGTGCCAGCAGCAGAAACAGGGGGCTGAGCAATCAGCCCCAGCATTTT.